A selection of T cell receptor beta chains follows, all from one sample in a study of response to subunit inactivated influenza vaccine. TCRdb used MiXCR to reprocess the RT-PCR reads, holding one entry per CDR3 protein. The table lists about 480,000 distinct CDR3 sequences, about a tenth of them singletons. The sequences come from PBMCs from blood, collected more than 35 days after vaccination. Receptor source: a man over 45 who received an inactivated influenza vaccine. Each CDR3 is given with its conserved first and last residue. The order of the fields is J gene, D gene, clone size, V gene, CDR3 DNA, CDR3 protein. D genes are given only for firm matches. Rows give clone size only sometimes, using once, few, many, or a class for an expanded clone.

J gene: TRBJ2-7
D gene: TRBD1
clone size: many
V gene: TRBV25-1
CDR3 DNA: TGTGCCAGCAGTGAACCAAGGACAGGGTTGTGCGAGCAGTACTTC
CDR3 protein: CASSEPRTGLCEQYF

J gene: TRBJ2-1
D gene: TRBD1
clone size: .
V gene: TRBV7-2
CDR3 DNA: TGTGCCAGCAGCCCCGGGACAGGGGGCAGGGAGACCCAGTTCTTC
CDR3 protein: CASSPGTGGRETQFF

J gene: TRBJ2-1
D gene: TRBD2
clone size: few
V gene: TRBV5-1
CDR3 DNA: TGCGCCAGCAGCTTAACCTCTGGGCGGGAGCACTACAATGAGCAGTTCTTC
CDR3 protein: CASSLTSGREHYNEQFF

J gene: TRBJ1-6
D gene: .
clone size: few
V gene: TRBV20-1
CDR3 DNA: TGCAGTGCTAGAAGCCAGGGTGGTGGATCACCCCTCCACTTT
CDR3 protein: CSARSQGGGSPLHF

J gene: TRBJ2-5
D gene: TRBD2
clone size: .
V gene: TRBV7-6
CDR3 DNA: TGTGCCAGCAGCCCGCAGGGAGCGGGGAGCTTACAAGAGACCCAGTACTTC
CDR3 protein: CASSPQGAGSLQETQYF

J gene: TRBJ2-3
D gene: .
clone size: .
V gene: TRBV7-2
CDR3 DNA: TGTGCCAGGAGCTCGGGACTTTACACAGATACGCAGTATTTT
CDR3 protein: CARSSGLYTDTQYF

J gene: TRBJ2-1
D gene: TRBD2
clone size: many
V gene: TRBV2
CDR3 DNA: TGTGCCTTCAGTTTCGGGCCTGTCGGCGGGAGGATACCCTACAATGAGCAGTTCTTC
CDR3 protein: CAFSFGPVGGRIPYNEQFF

J gene: TRBJ2-1
D gene: TRBD2
clone size: .
V gene: TRBV7-9
CDR3 DNA: TGTGCCAGCAGCGAAGAACTAGCGAACAATGAGCAGTTCTTC
CDR3 protein: CASSEELANNEQFF

J gene: TRBJ2-1
D gene: TRBD1
clone size: many
V gene: TRBV9
CDR3 DNA: TGTGCCAGCAGCGTAGGAGTACACCCGACAGGGTCCTACAATGAGCAGTTCTTC
CDR3 protein: CASSVGVHPTGSYNEQFF

J gene: TRBJ2-2
D gene: .
clone size: many
V gene: TRBV7-2
CDR3 DNA: TGTGCCAGCAGCTTAGTGGGGGGCAGGACCGGGGAGCTGTTTTTT
CDR3 protein: CASSLVGGRTGELFF

J gene: TRBJ2-2
D gene: .
clone size: few
V gene: TRBV28
CDR3 DNA: TGTGCCAGCAACCTCTCCGGGGGAGCCGGGGAGCTGTTTTTT
CDR3 protein: CASNLSGGAGELFF

J gene: TRBJ2-7
D gene: .
clone size: many
V gene: TRBV28
CDR3 DNA: TGTGCCAGCAGGCTAGTGGCAGGGTCAGGCGAGCAGTACTTC
CDR3 protein: CASRLVAGSGEQYF

J gene: TRBJ2-7
D gene: .
clone size: .
V gene: TRBV7-9
CDR3 DNA: TGTGCCAGCAGCCCTCAATCCGGGACTCCGAGCTCCTACGAGCAGTACTTC
CDR3 protein: CASSPQSGTPSSYEQYF

J gene: TRBJ1-2
D gene: .
clone size: few
V gene: TRBV4-1
CDR3 DNA: TGCGCCAGCAGCCAAGTCCCCCCCAGTTACTATGGCTACACCTTC
CDR3 protein: CASSQVPPSYYGYTF

J gene: TRBJ1-1
D gene: .
clone size: .
V gene: TRBV12-3/TRBV12-4
CDR3 DNA: TGTGCCAGCAGTTTAAAAGGGCTCCCGGGGACTGAAGCTTTCTTT
CDR3 protein: CASSLKGLPGTEAFF

J gene: TRBJ2-7
D gene: TRBD1
clone size: .
V gene: TRBV2
CDR3 DNA: TGTGCCAGCAGTGTATTAGGACAGGATTACGAGCAGTACTTC
CDR3 protein: CASSVLGQDYEQYF

J gene: TRBJ2-2
D gene: .
clone size: .
V gene: TRBV7-2
CDR3 DNA: TGTGCCAGCAGCTTAGGGATCAGGGGCGTCACCGGGGAGCTGTTTTTT
CDR3 protein: CASSLGIRGVTGELFF

J gene: TRBJ2-1
D gene: TRBD2
clone size: few
V gene: TRBV7-8
CDR3 DNA: TGTGCCAGCAGTTTCGGGACTAGCGGAACCGAGCAGTTCTTC
CDR3 protein: CASSFGTSGTEQFF

J gene: TRBJ1-1
D gene: .
clone size: .
V gene: TRBV5-1
CDR3 DNA: TGCGCCAGCAGCGCTCTCTCCCGGGGGCTTCACACTGAAGCTTTCTTT
CDR3 protein: CASSALSRGLHTEAFF

J gene: TRBJ1-5
D gene: .
clone size: few
V gene: TRBV6-1
CDR3 DNA: TGTGCCAGCACCATAATCGGGTTTAGCAATCAGCCCCAGCATTTT
CDR3 protein: CASTIIGFSNQPQHF

J gene: TRBJ2-1
D gene: TRBD1
clone size: few
V gene: TRBV5-1
CDR3 DNA: TGCGCCTCCCGCCGGACAGGGGCCATAAGTGAGCAGTTCTTC
CDR3 protein: CASRRTGAISEQFF

J gene: TRBJ1-6
D gene: .
clone size: .
V gene: TRBV20-1
CDR3 DNA: TGCAGTGCTAGTTACCCCGACAGGAGGAATTCACCCCTCCACTTT
CDR3 protein: CSASYPDRRNSPLHF

J gene: TRBJ2-3
D gene: TRBD2
clone size: .
V gene: TRBV7-2
CDR3 DNA: TGTGCCAGCAGCACCCGACTAGCGGGGACCACAGATACGCAGTATTTT
CDR3 protein: CASSTRLAGTTDTQYF

J gene: TRBJ2-7
D gene: .
clone size: many
V gene: TRBV12-3/TRBV12-4
CDR3 DNA: TGTGCCAGCAGCCTTCCGGGGAGGGAGCAGTACTTC
CDR3 protein: CASSLPGREQYF

J gene: TRBJ2-5
D gene: .
clone size: few
V gene: TRBV6-1
CDR3 DNA: TGTGCCAGCAGACCTCCTAGGGGGGGGTGGGAGACCCAGTACTTC
CDR3 protein: CASRPPRGGWETQYF

J gene: TRBJ2-7
D gene: TRBD2
clone size: .
V gene: TRBV5-1
CDR3 DNA: TGCGCCAGCAGCTTGGCGGCTAGCGGGGGCGAAACCTACGAGCAGTACTTC
CDR3 protein: CASSLAASGGETYEQYF

J gene: TRBJ2-2
D gene: .
clone size: many
V gene: TRBV5-1
CDR3 DNA: TGCGCCAGCAGCTTGGAAAGCACCGGGGAGCTGTTTTTT
CDR3 protein: CASSLESTGELFF

J gene: TRBJ2-5
D gene: .
clone size: many
V gene: TRBV28
CDR3 DNA: TGTGCCAGCAGCACCTGGGGGGTCCTAGCGACCTACCAAGAGACCCAGTACTTC
CDR3 protein: CASSTWGVLATYQETQYF

J gene: TRBJ2-7
D gene: TRBD2
clone size: .
V gene: TRBV10-3
CDR3 DNA: TGTGCCATCAGGAGGACACTCGGGGGCCAAGCGGGAGGCCAGACTATTCAATACGAGCAGTACTTC
CDR3 protein: CAIRRTLGGQAGGQTIQYEQYF

J gene: TRBJ1-5
D gene: TRBD1
clone size: few
V gene: TRBV7-9
CDR3 DNA: TGTGCCAGCAGCCAAGGGGGCGACAGTCAGCCCCAGCATTTT
CDR3 protein: CASSQGGDSQPQHF

J gene: TRBJ2-5
D gene: .
clone size: .
V gene: TRBV7-2
CDR3 DNA: TGTGCCAGCAGCTTAGGGACTAAGAGGACCCAGTACTTC
CDR3 protein: CASSLGTKRTQYF

J gene: TRBJ2-2
D gene: TRBD1
clone size: few
V gene: TRBV7-6
CDR3 DNA: TGTGCCAGCACGCCGACGGGACAGACGAACACCGGGGAGCTGTTTTTT
CDR3 protein: CASTPTGQTNTGELFF

J gene: TRBJ1-1
D gene: TRBD1
clone size: few
V gene: TRBV7-2
CDR3 DNA: TGTGCCAGCAGCCTGGACAGGTCGCGAGCTTTCTTT
CDR3 protein: CASSLDRSRAFF

J gene: TRBJ2-3
D gene: .
clone size: .
V gene: TRBV5-5
CDR3 DNA: TGTGCCAGCAACTTTTGGTTAGGAGATACGCAGTATTTT
CDR3 protein: CASNFWLGDTQYF

J gene: TRBJ2-7
D gene: .
clone size: few
V gene: TRBV7-9
CDR3 DNA: TGTGCCAGCAGTCGAGCCCAAGGGGAAGGCTACGAGCAGTACTTC
CDR3 protein: CASSRAQGEGYEQYF

J gene: TRBJ2-6
D gene: .
clone size: .
V gene: TRBV28
CDR3 DNA: TGTGCCAGCTCTCCGCTGAGGGCCAACGTCCTGACTTTC
CDR3 protein: CASSPLRANVLTF

J gene: TRBJ1-5
D gene: .
clone size: .
V gene: TRBV12-3/TRBV12-4
CDR3 DNA: TGTGCCAGCAGTTTCGGAGCCTATAGCAATCAGCCCCAGCATTTT
CDR3 protein: CASSFGAYSNQPQHF

J gene: TRBJ2-7
D gene: .
clone size: .
V gene: TRBV6-2/TRBV6-3
CDR3 DNA: TGTGCCAGCAGCACGGCGGAGATCCCCTACGAGCAGTACTTC
CDR3 protein: CASSTAEIPYEQYF

J gene: TRBJ1-2
D gene: TRBD1
clone size: .
V gene: TRBV7-9
CDR3 DNA: TGTGCCAGCACCAAGGACAGGGCTTACTATGGCTACACCTTC
CDR3 protein: CASTKDRAYYGYTF

J gene: TRBJ2-1
D gene: TRBD2
clone size: .
V gene: TRBV27
CDR3 DNA: TGTGCCAGCAGTTTCTCTCGACTAGCCCCCTCCTACAATGAGCAGTTCTTC
CDR3 protein: CASSFSRLAPSYNEQFF

J gene: TRBJ1-1
D gene: .
clone size: many
V gene: TRBV4-3
CDR3 DNA: TGCGCCAGCAGCCAAGAGGGGGCTGTGAACACTGAAGCTTTCTTT
CDR3 protein: CASSQEGAVNTEAFF

J gene: TRBJ2-7
D gene: TRBD2
clone size: many
V gene: TRBV12-3/TRBV12-4
CDR3 DNA: TGTGCCAGCAGTTTCTCTGCGGGGGAGGTCGAGCAGTACTTC
CDR3 protein: CASSFSAGEVEQYF

J gene: TRBJ2-5
D gene: TRBD2
clone size: few
V gene: TRBV6-5
CDR3 DNA: TGTGCCAGCAGTTACTTGCCTCCGGGACTAGCGGCTCAAGAGACCCAGTACTTC
CDR3 protein: CASSYLPPGLAAQETQYF

J gene: TRBJ2-5
D gene: .
clone size: many
V gene: TRBV4-1
CDR3 DNA: TGCGCCAGCAGCCAAGAAACTAGCCGGGAGACCCAGTACTTC
CDR3 protein: CASSQETSRETQYF

J gene: TRBJ1-2
D gene: .
clone size: many
V gene: TRBV7-2
CDR3 DNA: TGTGCCAGCAGCGCCCCAAGGTTGCTCTACTATGGCTACACCTTC
CDR3 protein: CASSAPRLLYYGYTF